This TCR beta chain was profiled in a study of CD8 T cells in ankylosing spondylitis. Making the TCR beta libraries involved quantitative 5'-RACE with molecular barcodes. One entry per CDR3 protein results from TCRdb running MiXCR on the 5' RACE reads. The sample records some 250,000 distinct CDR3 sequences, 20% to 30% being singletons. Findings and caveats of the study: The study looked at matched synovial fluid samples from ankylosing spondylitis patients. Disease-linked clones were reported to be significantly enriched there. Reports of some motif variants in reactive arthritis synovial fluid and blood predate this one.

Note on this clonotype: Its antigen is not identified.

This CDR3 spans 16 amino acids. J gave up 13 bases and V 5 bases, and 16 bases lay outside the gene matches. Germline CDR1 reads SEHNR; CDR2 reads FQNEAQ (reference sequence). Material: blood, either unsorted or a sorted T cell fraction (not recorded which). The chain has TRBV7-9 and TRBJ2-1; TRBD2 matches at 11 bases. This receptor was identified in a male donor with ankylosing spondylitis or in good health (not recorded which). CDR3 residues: CASSPSPYSGGDGQFF. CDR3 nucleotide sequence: TGTGCCAGCAGCCCTAGCCCTTATAGCGGGGGGGACGGACAGTTCTTC.